The 12 T cell receptor beta chains reported below all come from one sample, sequenced in a study of CD8 T cells in Susac syndrome. With random hexamers, reverse transcription was performed on about 0.5 to 1 ug of RNA. TCRdb fed the immunoSEQ multiplex PCR reads into MiXCR, producing one record per CDR3 protein. The top ten clones hold 0.095% to 0.1% of a sample with around 130,000 distinct CDR3 sequences, about 93% of them seen once. Sequencing input: CD4+ T cells from PBMCs. These receptors originate from a human donor in good health.

This clonotype was picked up one time. The V gene is TRBV2, the J gene TRBJ2-1, with TRBD2 matching 13 bases. With V trimmed by 6 bases and J by 7 bases, 6 bases remained unmatched. Per germline, CDR1 SNHLY and CDR2 FYNNEI. CDR3 length: 15 amino acids. CDR3 protein: CASRPGLAGWNEQFF. In nucleotides, the CDR3 is TGTGCCAGCAGGCCGGGACTAGCGGGGTGGAATGAGCAGTTCTTC. The full variable domain, rest sourced from reference TRBV2 and TRBJ2-1, is EPEVTQTPSHQVTQMGQEVILRCVPISNHLYFYWYRQILGQKVEFLVSFYNNEISEKSEIFDDQFSVERPDGSNFTLKIRSTKLEDSAMYFCASRPGLAGWNEQFFGPGTRLTVL.

CDR3 residues: CASSHELDQETQYF. The DNA of the CDR3 is TGTGCCAGCAGTCATGAGTTGGACCAAGAGACCCAGTACTTC. The V and J genes are TRBV27 and TRBJ2-5; D not resolved. This CDR3 region has 14 residues. Germline CDR1 and CDR2: MNHEY and SMNVEV (reference sequence). V was clipped by 5 bases and J by 0 bases, with 10 bases between them.

The V call is TRBV2, the J call TRBJ1-5; D is unclear. Trimming shortened V by 0 bases and J by 5 bases, and 14 bases separated the two germline ends. The CDR3 spans 16 residues. The germline V gene has CDR1 SNHLY and CDR2 FYNNEI. The CDR3: CASSEAGLTRYQPQHF. The CDR3 DNA follows: TGTGCCAGCAGTGAAGCGGGCCTTACAAGGTATCAGCCCCAGCATTTT.

The chain joins TRBV6-5 to TRBJ2-5; 9 nucleotides agree with TRBD2. CDR3 size: 15 residues. V shed 7 bases, J shed 2 bases, and the junction held 8 bases outside the gene matches. CDR1 and CDR2 from the germline V gene are MNHEY and SVGAGI. Here the CDR3 DNA reads TGTGCCAGCAAGGCCCTGGCGGGAGGGCAAGAGACCCAGTACTTC. This gives the protein CASKALAGGQETQYF.

The sample holds one count of this clonotype. The chain joins TRBV6-1 to TRBJ2-1, with D maybe TRBD2 (5 bases). Germline V gives CDR1 MNHNS, CDR2 SASEGT. The CDR3 spans 17 residues. V dropped 6 bases and J dropped 0 bases, with 18 bases sitting between them. In DNA, the CDR3 is TGTGCCAGCAGATCTGGACTTACCTTAAGCTCCTACAATGAGCAGTTCTTC. Translation: CASRSGLTLSSYNEQFF.

The chain couples TRBV2 to TRBJ2-7; weak D call: TRBD2 (6 bases). Germline assignment: CDR1 SNHLY and CDR2 FYNNEI. V lost 4 bases, J lost 6 bases, and 10 bases lay in between. The CDR3 is 12 residues long. The CDR3 loop reads CASSVSGFEQYF. Written as DNA, the CDR3 is TGTGCCAGCAGTGTGAGCGGGTTCGAGCAGTACTTC.

The chain has TRBV12-3 or TRBV12-4 and TRBJ1-4; D uncertain. There are 13 residues in the CDR3. The germline V and J ends were trimmed by 6 bases and 3 bases, with 8 bases remaining between them. CDR3: CASSTDANEKLFF. The CDR3 bases are TGTGCCAGCAGCACGGATGCTAATGAAAAACTGTTTTTT.

V gene TRBV2 combines with J gene TRBJ1-1; no reliable D call. Per germline, CDR1 SNHLY and CDR2 FYNNEI. V lost 5 bases to trimming and J lost 5 bases, with 12 bases between them. This CDR3 spans 13 amino acids. DNA of the CDR3: TGTGCCAGCAGTATACTAGTAGCGACTGAAGCTTTCTTT. This translates into CASSILVATEAFF. The full variable domain, rest sourced from reference TRBV2 and TRBJ1-1, is EPEVTQTPSHQVTQMGQEVILRCVPISNHLYFYWYRQILGQKVEFLVSFYNNEISEKSEIFDDQFSVERPDGSNFTLKIRSTKLEDSAMYFCASSILVATEAFFGQGTRLTVV.

The chain links TRBV9 to TRBJ2-6; D not resolved. V lost 3 bases to trimming and J lost 5 bases, with 9 bases between them. This CDR3 is 14 amino acids long. CDR1 is SGDLS and CDR2 is YYNGEE in the germline V gene. This CDR3 reads CASSAGQRANVLTF. CDR3 bases: TGTGCCAGCAGCGCGGGCCAGCGGGCCAACGTCCTGACTTTC.

V is TRBV11-3 and J is TRBJ2-2, with D possibly being TRBD2 (6 bases). CDR3 length: 15 amino acids. Trimming removed 1 base from V and 6 bases from J, with 12 bases in between. CDR1 SGHNT and CDR2 YENEEA come from the germline V gene. CDR3 DNA sequence: TGTGCCAGCAGCTTAGTTGGCGGGGCGGCCGGGGAGCTGTTTTTT. It encodes CASSLVGGAAGELFF.

This clonotype appeared a single time. V and J are TRBV29-1 and TRBJ2-7; D unclear. V lost 4 bases to trimming and J lost 6 bases, with 13 bases between them. The V gene's germline CDR1 is SQVTM and CDR2 ANQGSEA. The CDR3 is made up of 12 amino acids. CDR3 sequence: CSVVWAWGEQYF. As DNA, the CDR3 is TGCAGCGTTGTTTGGGCTTGGGGCGAGCAGTACTTC.

J is TRBJ2-7 and V is TRBV28; TRBD1 matches at 7 bases. The V gene's germline CDR1 is MDHEN and CDR2 SYDVKM. V dropped 5 bases and J dropped 6; count of bases not matched to a gene: 13. The CDR3 is 15 amino acids. The CDR3 nucleotides read TGTGCCAGCAGTCCTGGAGCGAGACAGGGTGGCGAGCAGTACTTC. Amino acids: CASSPGARQGGEQYF.